Listed here are 26 T cell receptor beta chains from one sample, sequenced in a study of blood T cell repertoires in COVID-19. Produced via immunoSEQ multiplex PCR; TCRdb's table is partial and in-frame only. The sample includes over 85,000 clones, approximately 80% of them seen just once. The sequenced material came from peripheral blood. The origin of the receptors is a man between 50 and 59 years old with acute or convalescent COVID-19.

This clone occurred a few times. This chain links TRBV18 with TRBJ1-1; D is uncertain. The V end lost 5 bases, the J end lost 1 base, and 5 bases lay between the germline ends. The CDR3 consists of 12 residues. Germline assignment: CDR1 KGHSH and CDR2 LQKENI. This CDR3 is CASSRQNTEAFF. The CDR3 DNA sequence: TGTGCCAGCTCAAGACAGAACACTGAAGCTTTCTTT.

In DNA, the CDR3 is TGTGCCAGCAGCTCTACAGGGTGGGACACTGAAGCTTTCTTT. Translated: CASSSTGWDTEAFF. The rearrangement joins TRBV7-9 to TRBJ1-1, with a possible D match to TRBD1 (6 bases). The CDR3 runs to 14 residues. Germline-derived CDR1 and CDR2 are SEHNR and FQNEAQ (reference sequence). V dropped 4 bases and J dropped 3 bases, with 12 bases sitting between them.

The chain links TRBV11-2 to TRBJ2-2, with 8 nucleotides matching TRBD1. CDR3 length: 15 amino acids. Germline V CDR1 and CDR2: SGHAT, FQNNGV. The V and J ends lost 3 bases and 4 bases, in that order; junction bases with no gene match: 4. The CDR3 nucleotides read TGTGCCAGCAGCTTCGACAGGGGTGGCACCGGGGAGCTGTTTTTT. Encoded protein: CASSFDRGGTGELFF.

This clone was counted between two and nine times. The CDR3 sequence: CASSTGAMNTEAFF. The CDR3 DNA sequence: TGTGCCAGCAGTACAGGCGCCATGAACACTGAAGCTTTCTTT. The chain couples TRBV6-6 to TRBJ1-1; possibly TRBD1 for D (5 bases). The CDR3 is 14 residues long. CDR1 MNHNY and CDR2 SVGAGI come from the germline V gene (reference sequence). Trimming pared 5 bases from V and 0 bases from J, leaving 10 bases between.

Here the CDR3 reads CASSYQGATDEQYF. The CDR3 DNA reads TGTGCCAGCAGCTACCAGGGGGCCACCGACGAGCAGTACTTC. This sequence joins TRBV7-8 and TRBJ2-7; TRBD1 matches at 8 bases. This CDR3 has 14 residues. Germline V gives CDR1 SGHVS, CDR2 FQNEAQ. V shed 4 bases and J 5 bases; nucleotides not matched to a gene: 7.

There are many counts of this clone. The V and J genes are TRBV5-1 and TRBJ1-2; TRBD1 matches at 8 bases. This CDR3 region has 14 residues. Trimming removed 4 bases from V and 7 bases from J; junction bases left unmatched: 9. Germline CDR1 is SGHRS and CDR2 is YFSETQ. The CDR3 here is CASSPGGQDRGYTF. DNA of the CDR3: TGCGCCAGCAGCCCGGGGGGACAGGACCGTGGCTACACCTTC.

The rearrangement joins TRBV15 to TRBJ2-7; a weak D match, TRBD1 (6 bases). The germline gives CDR1 LNHNV, CDR2 YYDKDF (reference sequence). V was pared by 5 bases and J by 5 bases, with 10 bases between. This CDR3 is 12 amino acids long. The CDR3 DNA reads as TGTGCCACCAGCTCACAGGGTGACGAGCAGTACTTC. Translation gives CATSSQGDEQYF.

Of note for this clone: This may arise from a read error, as a much more abundant clone is one base away. Within the sample, other DNA sequences also encode this same CDR3. The chain is built from TRBV7-2 and TRBJ2-1; 13 bases agree with TRBD2. The length of the CDR3 is 15 residues. The V gene end was trimmed by 5 bases and the J gene end by 5 bases; junction bases not matched to a gene: 3. Germline V gene data show CDR1 as SGHTA and CDR2 as FQGNSA. The CDR3 loop reads CASSQGLAGNNEQFF. The CDR3 coding sequence is TGTGCCAGCAGCCAGGGACTAGCGGGGAACAATGAGCAGTTCTTC.

V gene TRBV19 combines with J gene TRBJ2-3; weak D call: TRBD1 (5 bases). Germline V gene lookup returns CDR1 LNHDA and CDR2 SQIVND (reference sequence). V lost 4 bases, J lost 3 bases, and 8 bases lay in between. The CDR3 loop spans 13 amino acids. CDR3 in DNA: TGTGCCAGTAGTACGAGACAGACAGATACGCAGTATTTT. This codes for CASSTRQTDTQYF. The whole variable domain, filled in from reference TRBV19 and TRBJ2-3, reads DGGITQSPKYLFRKEGQNVTLSCEQNLNHDAMYWYRQDPGQGLRLIYYSQIVNDFQKGDIAEGYSVSREKKESFPLTVTSAQKNPTAFYLCASSTRQTDTQYFGPGTRLTVL.

The chain employs TRBV28 and TRBJ1-1; TRBD1 is a possible D gene (5 bases). The V end lost 7 bases, the J end lost 1 base, and 13 bases lay between the germline ends. This CDR3 contains 14 residues. CDR1 is MDHEN, CDR2 SYDVKM, per germline. This CDR3 reads CASTEGGANTEAFF. CDR3 nucleotide sequence: TGTGCCAGCACCGAAGGAGGGGCGAACACTGAAGCTTTCTTT. The full variable domain, rest sourced from reference TRBV28 and TRBJ1-1, is DVKVTQSSRYLVKRTGEKVFLECVQDMDHENMFWYRQDPGLGLRLIYFSYDVKMKEKGDIPEGYSVSREKKERFSLILESASTNQTSMYLCASTEGGANTEAFFGQGTRLTVV.

The chain is built from TRBV6-1 and TRBJ1-6; D may be TRBD1 (6 bases). Germline V gives CDR1 MNHNS, CDR2 SASEGT. Trimming took off 3 bases at V and 10 bases at J, with 13 bases between the two ends. The CDR3 has 14 amino acids. The CDR3 DNA is TGTGCCAGCAGTGATCAACAGGGCCGCTCACCCCTCCACTTT. Encoded protein: CASSDQQGRSPLHF.

This clone was seen more than once but under ten times. The chain joins TRBV6-2 or TRBV6-3 to TRBJ2-1; 7 bases match TRBD2. Germline trimming cut 2 bases from V and 0 bases from J; bases unmatched to any gene: 4. Germline V gives CDR1 MNHEY, CDR2 SVGEGT. The CDR3 runs to 16 residues. CDR3 loop: CASSYTAGSSYNEQFF. CDR3 sequence (DNA): TGTGCCAGCAGTTACACAGCGGGGAGCTCCTACAATGAGCAGTTCTTC.

This chain connects TRBV14 to TRBJ2-1; TRBD2 matches 10 bases. CDR1 and CDR2 from the germline V gene are SGHDN and FVKESK. The CDR3 length is 15 residues. V trimming: 4 bases; J trimming: 8 bases; junction bases outside the gene matches: 8. The CDR3 sequence: CASSLQRGGGYEQFF. For the CDR3, the DNA is TGTGCCAGCAGCCTCCAGCGGGGGGGCGGATATGAGCAGTTCTTC.

V gene TRBV27 combines with J gene TRBJ1-1, with 8 bases aligning to TRBD1. Trimming cost V 4 bases and J 1 base; bases outside gene matches: 5. Germline V lookup: CDR1 MNHEY, CDR2 SMNVEV (reference sequence). The CDR3 runs to 15 residues. The CDR3 bases are TGTGCCAGCAGTTCGCGGACAGGGTCGAACACTGAAGCTTTCTTT. Its translation: CASSSRTGSNTEAFF.

The chain employs TRBV6-5 and TRBJ1-1, with D unclear. This CDR3 is 13 amino acids long. The V end was cut by 5 bases, the J end by 4 bases, with 11 bases between. Germline CDR1 MNHEY, CDR2 SVGAGI. DNA of the CDR3: TGTGCCAGCAGTACGTGGGAGGGCACTGAAGCTTTCTTT. This translates into CASSTWEGTEAFF.

In this sample, this clone turned up once. The chain carries TRBV9 and TRBJ1-1, with unresolved D. The length of the CDR3 is 11 residues. V lost 3 bases, J lost 7 bases, and 7 bases lay in between. Germline V lookup: CDR1 SGDLS, CDR2 YYNGEE. The CDR3 loop is CASSGYGEAFF. Here the CDR3 DNA reads TGTGCCAGCAGCGGCTACGGTGAAGCTTTCTTT.

J is TRBJ2-3 and V is TRBV9; weak D call: TRBD1 (6 bases). Germline-derived CDR1 and CDR2 are SGDLS and YYNGEE. This CDR3 region has 14 residues. V gave up 3 bases and J gave up 0 bases, with 8 bases separating them. CDR3 nucleotides: TGTGCCAGCAGCGCAGGACAGAGCACAGATACGCAGTATTTT. Translated: CASSAGQSTDTQYF.

This rearrangement joins TRBV11-3 to TRBJ2-1, with TRBD2 matching over 15 bases. The V gene's germline CDR1 is SGHNT and CDR2 YENEEA. Germline trimming cut 5 bases from V and 6 bases from J; bases unmatched to any gene: 2. The CDR3 has 15 residues. The CDR3 nucleotides read TGTGCCAGCAGCCTGGGACTAGCGGGGGGCAATGAGCAGTTCTTC. Its translation is CASSLGLAGGNEQFF.

CDR3 sequence (DNA): TGTGCCAGCAGCTTAGACGCGGGCAGTACTGAAAAACTGTTTTTT. It is translated as CASSLDAGSTEKLFF. The chain recombines TRBV11-2 with TRBJ1-4; D is uncertain. The V end was cut by 0 bases, the J end by 7 bases, with 12 bases between. Germline-derived CDR1 and CDR2 are SGHAT and FQNNGV. The CDR3 consists of 15 residues.

The genes are TRBV3-1 (or the pseudogene TRBV3-2) and TRBJ2-1; 10 nucleotides match TRBD2. V lost 4 bases, J lost 8 bases, and 5 bases stayed unmatched. Looked up from germline, CDR1 is LGHDT and CDR2 is YNNKEL (reference sequence). CDR3 length equals 14 residues. CDR3 region: CASSPGLASDEQFF. In DNA form, the CDR3 reads TGTGCCAGCAGCCCGGGACTAGCGAGTGATGAGCAGTTCTTC.

The chain joins TRBV5-1 to TRBJ2-7; D perhaps matches TRBD2 (5 bases). Germline V gene data show CDR1 as SGHRS and CDR2 as YFSETQ. The CDR3 is 17 residues long. V shed 2 bases and J shed 3 bases, with 21 bases lying between them. Here the CDR3 reads CASSLHDGRTPVYEQYF. In nucleotides, the CDR3 is TGCGCCAGCAGCTTACACGACGGGCGGACTCCAGTCTACGAGCAGTACTTC.

J is TRBJ1-1 and V is TRBV12-3 or TRBV12-4; 8 nucleotides agree with TRBD1. This CDR3 is built from 13 residues. V dropped 2 bases and J dropped 11; count of bases not matched to a gene: 7. In DNA form, the CDR3 reads TGTGCCAGCAGTTTACCCAAGGGACAGGAGGCTTTCTTT. Amino acids: CASSLPKGQEAFF.

Comments on this clone: The DNA is omitted, as the CDR3 cannot be located on it reliably, and the CDR3 follows TCRdb's listing. The chain employs TRBV21-1 and TRBJ1-4; the table's D call TRBD1 went unverified against the DNA. TRBV21-1 is a known pseudogene. The CDR3 is 20 amino acids long, termini counted. CDR3 in amino acids: CASSPKRVGQGARTNEKLFF.

This clone has only one observation. V gene TRBV18 combines with J gene TRBJ2-5; D ambiguous. Per germline, CDR1 KGHSH and CDR2 LQKENI. With 3 bases removed from V and 3 bases from J, the gap between germline ends came to 8 bases. This CDR3 has 13 residues. The CDR3 protein is CASSPTQEETQYF. The DNA for the CDR3 is TGTGCCAGCTCACCGACTCAAGAAGAGACCCAGTACTTC.

The chain couples TRBV4-3 to TRBJ2-7, with D unclear. This CDR3 contains 13 residues. Germline CDR1 and CDR2: LGHNA and YSLEER. V lost 0 bases and J lost 5, with 8 bases in between. The CDR3 spells CASSQDHFNEQYF. CDR3 in DNA: TGCGCCAGCAGCCAAGATCATTTCAACGAGCAGTACTTC.

V and J are TRBV28 and TRBJ1-1; perhaps TRBD1 as D (5 bases). The V end was cut by 5 bases, the J end by 7 bases, with 11 bases between. The V gene's germline CDR1 is MDHEN and CDR2 SYDVKM. The CDR3 totals 12 residues. The CDR3: CASSHDSLEAFF. The CDR3 coding sequence is TGTGCCAGCAGTCACGACAGCCTTGAAGCTTTCTTT.